The clone carrying this T cell receptor (beta chain) has more than one count but fewer than ten. The entry originates in a study of response to subunit inactivated influenza vaccine. TCRdb re-called the RT-PCR reads with MiXCR, one entry per CDR3 protein. The sample lists 150,000 to 200,000 distinct CDR3 sequences, over 9.5% occurring once. This sample also appeared in a second study, on T cells expressing NK-cell markers. That paper adds: TCR beta libraries carry UMIs added by 5'RACE template switching. Similarly, these clonotypes led the CD3+CD56-NKG2C+ fraction as well in a few donors. Whether the expanded NKG2C+ T cell clones recognized HCMV remained unclear.

Sequences were derived from CD8+ T cells sorted from PBMCs, sampled 11 to 12 days after vaccination. This TCR came from a man aged 50 to 59 who received an inactivated influenza vaccine.

CDR3 amino acids: CASSARPATEAFF. The DNA of the CDR3 is TGTGCCAGTAGTGCCCGACCAGCCACTGAAGCTTTCTTT. The chain carries TRBV19 and TRBJ1-1; D is unclear. Germline-derived CDR1 and CDR2 are LNHDA and SQIVND (reference sequence). Trimming left V 5 bases short and J 4 bases short, with 11 bases between. The CDR3 runs to 13 residues.